Listed here are 23 T cell receptor beta chains from one sample, sequenced in a study of cytomegalovirus exposure and HLA in healthy donors. PCR involved 60 Vbeta and 13 Jbeta primers. Repertoires were generated with immunoSEQ multiplex PCR, while TCRdb's copy carries only in-frame clones and drops some. The top ten hold roughly an eighth of the sample, which has approximately 150,000 clones, roughly three quarters seen once. The sequenced sample was PBMCs. These receptors originate from a woman aged 45-65 years in good health and CMV-seropositive.

The chain employs TRBV10-3 and TRBJ2-7, with 7 bases matching TRBD1. From germline, CDR1 is ENHRY and CDR2 SYGVKD. The trim removed 3 bases at V and 2 bases at J, leaving 4 bases unmatched. This CDR3 is 14 amino acids long. CDR3 in amino acids: CAISDSGTAYEQYF. The CDR3 region has the DNA TGTGCCATCAGTGATTCGGGGACAGCCTACGAGCAGTACTTC.

This chain links TRBV6-6 with TRBJ2-1, with 7 bases that match TRBD1. CDR3 length: 15 amino acids. The V segment lost 4 bases and the J segment 4 bases; nucleotides outside the gene matches: 7. Germline CDR1 is MNHNY and CDR2 is SVGAGI (reference sequence). Here the CDR3 reads CASSFSTGVYNEQFF. In nucleotides, the CDR3 is TGTGCCAGCAGTTTCAGTACAGGGGTTTACAATGAGCAGTTCTTC.

This clone was detected only once. The rearrangement links TRBV5-1 to TRBJ2-7; a weak D match, TRBD2 (5 bases). Trimming took off 0 bases at V and 0 bases at J, with 10 bases between the two ends. The CDR3 is 15 amino acids. Germline CDR1 and CDR2: SGHRS and YFSETQ. This CDR3 is CASSLDPSPSYEQYF. Here the CDR3 DNA reads TGCGCCAGCAGCTTGGATCCTAGCCCCTCCTACGAGCAGTACTTC. Filled out from reference TRBV5-1 and TRBJ2-7, the complete variable domain reads KAGVTQTPRYLIKTRGQQVTLSCSPISGHRSVSWYQQTPGQGLQFLFEYFSETQRNKGNFPGRFSGRQFSNSRSEMNVSTLELGDSALYLCASSLDPSPSYEQYFGPGTRLTVT.

The chain recombines TRBV4-1 with TRBJ2-5; 8 positions agree with TRBD2. The CDR3 has 15 amino acids. Per germline, CDR1 MGHRA and CDR2 YSYEKL. J lost 2 bases, V lost 4 bases, and 6 bases had no gene match. The CDR3 spells CASSLAGGIQETQYF. The CDR3, as DNA: TGCGCCAGCAGCCTGGCGGGGGGAATACAAGAGACCCAGTACTTC.

In this sample, this clone turned up once. V and J are TRBV7-8 and TRBJ2-7, with 9 bases lining up with TRBD1. CDR3 size: 15 residues. With 1 base clipped from V and 5 bases from J, the junction kept 6 bases outside the gene matches. The germline gives CDR1 SGHVS, CDR2 FQNEAQ. CDR3 in DNA: TGTGCCAGCAGCTTAGGGGGGACAGGGAACCACGAGCAGTACTTC. It is translated as CASSLGGTGNHEQYF.

This sequence joins TRBV7-9 and TRBJ2-5; 8 bases match TRBD2. Trimming at V came to 5 bases and at J to 3 bases, leaving 11 bases not matched to a gene. This CDR3 contains 16 residues. The germline CDR1 and CDR2 sequences are SEHNR and FQNEAQ (reference sequence). CDR3 sequence (DNA): TGTGCCAGCAGCCCTCGGATAGCGGGGAAGAAAGAGACCCAGTACTTC. Its translation is CASSPRIAGKKETQYF.

For this clone: Compared with germline, one end of the junction differs, possibly owing to a read error. This sequence joins TRBV7-9 and TRBJ1-2, with D possibly being TRBD1 (6 bases). CDR1 SEHNR and CDR2 FQNEAQ come from the germline V gene (reference sequence). The length of the CDR3 is 11 residues. The CDR3 spells CASSSFPQGHF. CDR3 DNA: TGTGCCAGCAGCTCTTTCCCTCAGGGACACTTC.

In this sample, this clone turned up many times. The chain is built from TRBV5-4 and TRBJ2-5, with a tentative D call TRBD1 (5 bases). The germline V gene has CDR1 SGHNT and CDR2 YYREEE (reference sequence). The ends were cut back, 0 bases at V and 5 bases at J, with 8 bases in the middle. The CDR3 extends over 13 amino acids. This chain's CDR3 is CASSLGGGETQYF. In DNA form, the CDR3 reads TGTGCCAGCAGCTTGGGGGGCGGTGAGACCCAGTACTTC. Full variable domain (outside the CDR3, taken from reference TRBV5-4 and TRBJ2-5): ETGVTQSPTHLIKTRGQQVTLRCSSQSGHNTVSWYQQALGQGPQFIFQYYREEENGRGNFPPRFSGLQFPNYSSELNVNALELDDSALYLCASSLGGGETQYFGPGTRLLVL.

V and J are TRBV9 and TRBJ2-1; 14 bases match TRBD2. The CDR3 covers 14 residues. CDR1 is SGDLS, CDR2 YYNGEE, per germline. Losses at the gene ends were 3 bases for V and 12 bases for J; bases not matched to a gene: 5. The CDR3 spells CASSGGLAGGLQFF. The DNA of the CDR3 is TGTGCCAGCAGCGGAGGACTAGCGGGGGGATTGCAGTTCTTC.

The chain links TRBV19 to TRBJ1-5, with 7 bases matching TRBD1. The CDR3 is 14 residues long. V shed 0 bases, J shed 7 bases, and the junction held 3 bases outside the gene matches. Germline V gives CDR1 LNHDA, CDR2 SQIVND (reference sequence). CDR3 bases: TGTGCCAGTAGTATAGAACAGGGGAGGCAGCCCCAGCATTTT. Its translation is CASSIEQGRQPQHF.

The chain joins TRBV25-1 to TRBJ1-1; perhaps TRBD1 as D (5 bases). CDR3 length: 12 residues. CDR1 is MGHDK, CDR2 SYGVNS, per germline. V lost 6 bases and J 1 base, leaving 6 bases between the germline ends. The CDR3 loop reads CASRQANTEAFF. DNA for the CDR3: TGTGCCAGCAGACAGGCGAACACTGAAGCTTTCTTT.

This clone has a single count. V usage is TRBV5-1 and J usage is TRBJ2-6, with D possibly TRBD2 on 6 matching bases. Trimming pared 5 bases from V and 0 bases from J, leaving 9 bases between. This CDR3 has 15 residues. CDR1 and CDR2 (germline): SGHRS, YFSETQ. The CDR3 region is CASREGNSGANVLTF. The CDR3 DNA follows: TGCGCCAGCAGGGAGGGAAACTCTGGGGCCAACGTCCTGACTTTC.

This clone was counted a few times. The chain is built from TRBV10-3 and TRBJ2-7; D is uncertain. Germline CDR1 and CDR2: ENHRY and SYGVKD. V was clipped by 2 bases and J by 2 bases, with 4 bases between them. The CDR3 runs 12 residues. CDR3 in amino acids: CAISEPAYEQYF. For the CDR3, the DNA is TGTGCCATCAGTGAGCCTGCCTACGAGCAGTACTTC.

The chain is built from TRBV6-5 and TRBJ2-1; 7 bases align to TRBD1. The germline V gene has CDR1 MNHEY and CDR2 SVGAGI. Unmatched junction bases numbered 10, after V lost 7 bases and J lost 10 bases. The CDR3 runs 13 residues. Here the CDR3 DNA reads TGTGCCAGCAATCTTCTGACAGGGAGCGAGCAGTTCTTC. Encoded protein: CASNLLTGSEQFF.

The V and J genes are TRBV6-5 and TRBJ2-1; D possibly corresponds to TRBD1 (6 bases). CDR3 length: 15 amino acids. V was shortened by 5 bases and J by 2 bases, with 13 bases between the two germline ends. CDR1 and CDR2 (germline): MNHEY, SVGAGI. The CDR3 DNA is TGTGCCAGCAGTCCTCTAGGACAGCCCTACAATGAGCAGTTCTTC. Its translation is CASSPLGQPYNEQFF.

The chain couples TRBV27 to TRBJ1-2; D is unclear. Trimming stripped 0 bases from V and 3 bases from J, with 8 bases between. The germline CDR1 and CDR2 sequences are MNHEY and SMNVEV (reference sequence). This CDR3 is built from 14 residues. The CDR3 DNA sequence: TGTGCCAGCAGTTTATCGCCGGGATACTATGGCTACACCTTC. Translation: CASSLSPGYYGYTF.

A few counts support this clone. The chain uses TRBV6-5 and TRBJ1-2; no clear D gene. Germline V lookup: CDR1 MNHEY, CDR2 SVGAGI. Trimming took 5 bases from V and 7 from J, leaving 14 bases between them. The CDR3 has 13 amino acids. As DNA, the CDR3 is TGTGCCAGCAGTGAAGACGGGATAGGTGGCTACACCTTC. Protein: CASSEDGIGGYTF.

This rearrangement joins TRBV5-1 to TRBJ1-5; D gene uncertain. This CDR3 contains 15 residues. Germline CDR1 is SGHRS and CDR2 is YFSETQ. The V end was cut by 0 bases, the J end by 0 bases, with 7 bases between. Written as DNA, the CDR3 is TGCGCCAGCAGCTTGGCCGGGTTTAGCAATCAGCCCCAGCATTTT. Amino acid sequence: CASSLAGFSNQPQHF.

CDR3 DNA sequence: TGTGCCAGCGGACAGGGCTATGGCTACACCTTC. This sequence encodes CASGQGYGYTF. The V gene is TRBV6-5, the J gene TRBJ1-2; 8 nucleotides align to TRBD1. From germline, CDR1 is MNHEY and CDR2 SVGAGI. J was trimmed by 4 bases and V by 8 bases; bases with no gene match: 0. The CDR3 runs 11 residues.

The chain has TRBV6-1 and TRBJ2-7, with TRBD1 matching 7 bases. Germline values: CDR1 MNHNS, CDR2 SASEGT. This CDR3 spans 14 amino acids. V dropped 6 bases and J dropped 4; count of bases not matched to a gene: 9. Here the CDR3 reads CASSADRVTYEQYF. In DNA form, the CDR3 reads TGTGCCAGCAGCGCTGACAGGGTTACTTACGAGCAGTACTTC.

This chain connects TRBV7-8 to TRBJ2-2, with D perhaps TRBD2 (6 bases). The V end lost 5 bases, the J end lost 0 bases, and 10 bases lay between the germline ends. The CDR3 totals 15 residues. In germline, CDR1 is SGHVS, CDR2 FQNEAQ. CDR3 in amino acids: CASSPSGANTGELFF. The CDR3 bases are TGTGCCAGCAGCCCCTCGGGGGCGAACACCGGGGAGCTGTTTTTT. Together with reference TRBV7-8 and TRBJ2-2, the CDR3 gives the full variable domain: GAGVSQSPRYKVAKRGQDVALRCDPISGHVSLFWYQQALGQGPEFLTYFQNEAQLDKSGLPSDRFFAERPEGSVSTLKIQRTQQEDSAVYLCASSPSGANTGELFFGEGSRLTVL.

V and J are TRBV4-1 and TRBJ1-1, with D unclear. Deletions cut 3 bases from V and 3 bases from J, with 8 bases between. The CDR3 runs 13 residues. From germline, CDR1 is MGHRA and CDR2 YSYEKL. CDR3 amino acids: CASSQKGDTEAFF. The CDR3 bases are TGCGCCAGCAGCCAGAAGGGAGACACTGAAGCTTTCTTT.

The chain links TRBV5-6 to TRBJ2-7; a possible D gene is TRBD2 (5 bases). CDR3 length: 15 residues. Trimming took 3 bases from V and 0 from J, leaving 13 bases between them. Germline values: CDR1 SGHDT, CDR2 YYEEEE. CDR3 sequence reads: CASSWGSGSSYEQYF. CDR3 coding DNA: TGTGCCAGCAGCTGGGGATCGGGGTCCTCCTACGAGCAGTACTTC.